The rows below give T cell receptor beta chains drawn from one sample of a study of regulatory T cells in long-lasting Graves disease. Each CDR3 protein gets one entry after TCRdb re-called the multiplex PCR reads with MiXCR. The table has more than 300,000 distinct CDR3 sequences, approximately 25% seen once. The source was peripheral blood mononuclear cells (PBMCs), collected when the disease was refractory, from a patient treated with antithyroid drugs. The origin of the receptors is a woman between 35 and 50 years old with Graves disease. Both conserved end residues are part of each CDR3. A D gene is named only where the DNA matches it firmly. Some rows have no size entry. The others give once, few or many, or a class for an expanded clone.

length: 16; size: many; V: TRBV7-3; J: TRBJ2-7; D: NA; DNA: TGTGCCAGCAGCTTATCCAACGGCGGGACATCCTACGAGCAGTACTTC; CDR3: CASSLSNGGTSYEQYF
length: 18; size: many; V: TRBV7-8; J: TRBJ2-7; D: TRBD1; DNA: TGTGCCAGCAGCTCCATGGGACAGGGCAAGGCAAGCGTCTACGAGCAGTACTTC; CDR3: CASSSMGQGKASVYEQYF
length: 13; size: many; V: TRBV11-2; J: TRBJ1-4; D: NA; DNA: TGTGCCACCGACGGGGGGGAAAGGGGGAAACTGTTTTTT; CDR3: CATDGGERGKLFF
length: 15; size: few; V: TRBV20-1; J: TRBJ1-5; D: TRBD1; DNA: TGCAGTGCTGCACCCGGGACAGTTGGGACTCAGCCCCAGCATTTT; CDR3: CSAAPGTVGTQPQHF
length: 15; size: many; V: TRBV2; J: TRBJ2-4; D: TRBD1; DNA: TGTGCCAGCAGCCGGACAGGGGGAGCCAAAAACATTCAGTACTTC; CDR3: CASSRTGGAKNIQYF
length: 15; size: NA; V: TRBV6-5; J: TRBJ2-1; D: NA; DNA: TGTGCCAGCAGTTACGGTTACGGATCCTACAATGAGCAGTTCTTC; CDR3: CASSYGYGSYNEQFF
length: 14; size: many; V: TRBV2; J: TRBJ2-7; D: TRBD2; DNA: TGTGCCAGCAGTGCCGGGACTAGCGGGATCGAGCAGTACTTC; CDR3: CASSAGTSGIEQYF
length: 15; size: few; V: TRBV19; J: TRBJ2-5; D: NA; DNA: TGTGCCAGTAGCCCAGCAGGAGACAGGCGGGAGACCCAGTACTTC; CDR3: CASSPAGDRRETQYF
length: 15; size: NA; V: TRBV25-1; J: TRBJ2-5; D: NA; DNA: TGTGCCAGCAGTGAAAAGGCAGCGTATTTGGAGACCCAGTACTTC; CDR3: CASSEKAAYLETQYF
length: 12; size: many; V: TRBV6-1; J: TRBJ2-2; D: NA; DNA: TGTGCCAGCAGAAGATACACCGGGGAGCTGTTTTTT; CDR3: CASRRYTGELFF
length: 13; size: NA; V: TRBV19; J: TRBJ1-2; D: TRBD1; DNA: TGTGCCAGTACCCCCCGGGACAGGGTTGGCTACACCTTC; CDR3: CASTPRDRVGYTF
length: 15; size: many; V: TRBV28; J: TRBJ1-5; D: NA; DNA: TGTGCCAGCAGTGCGCACAGGAAAGGCAATCAGCCCCAGCATTTT; CDR3: CASSAHRKGNQPQHF
length: 13; size: few; V: TRBV28; J: TRBJ2-7; D: TRBD1; DNA: TGTGCCAGCAGAAGACAGGGTGTCGACGAGCAGTACTTC; CDR3: CASRRQGVDEQYF
length: 15; size: few; V: TRBV7-3; J: TRBJ2-7; D: NA; DNA: TGTGCCAGCAGCTTATCGGGGGACAGATACTACGAGCAGTACTTC; CDR3: CASSLSGDRYYEQYF
length: 13; size: many; V: TRBV28; J: TRBJ1-1; D: NA; DNA: TGTGCCAGCAGTTTACCGGGGGGCACTGAAGCTTTCTTT; CDR3: CASSLPGGTEAFF
length: 15; size: few; V: TRBV2; J: TRBJ1-5; D: TRBD1; DNA: TGTGCCAGCAGACCGGGACAGGGTTTGGGCAAGCCCCAGCATTTT; CDR3: CASRPGQGLGKPQHF
length: 14; size: few; V: TRBV6-2/TRBV6-3; J: TRBJ1-1; D: NA; DNA: TGTGCCAGCAGTTACCCCCATTTGGGGACTGAAGCTTTCTTT; CDR3: CASSYPHLGTEAFF
length: 15; size: NA; V: TRBV5-5; J: TRBJ2-7; D: NA; DNA: TGTGCCAGCAGCTTGGAGGCAGGGGACGCCTACGAGCAGTACTTC; CDR3: CASSLEAGDAYEQYF
length: 13; size: NA; V: TRBV14; J: TRBJ2-7; D: NA; DNA: TGTGCCAGCAGCCAAGTGAACAGATACGAGCAGTACTTC; CDR3: CASSQVNRYEQYF
length: 17; size: few; V: TRBV20-1; J: TRBJ2-6; D: TRBD1; DNA: TGCAGTGCTAAGCGACGACAGGGGATAGCTGGGGCCAACGTCCTGACTTTC; CDR3: CSAKRRQGIAGANVLTF
length: 15; size: many; V: TRBV7-9; J: TRBJ2-7; D: TRBD2; DNA: TGTGCCAGCAGCCCGGCGGGACTAGGAGCTTACGAGCAGTACTTC; CDR3: CASSPAGLGAYEQYF
length: 16; size: NA; V: TRBV30; J: TRBJ2-2; D: TRBD2; DNA: TGTGCCTGGAGTGTGGGGAGGGGCTCTCTCACCGGGGAGCTGTTTTTT; CDR3: CAWSVGRGSLTGELFF
length: 14; size: NA; V: TRBV5-4; J: TRBJ2-7; D: NA; DNA: TGTGCCAGCAGCCTAACGACAGGATCTTACGAGCAGTACTTC; CDR3: CASSLTTGSYEQYF
length: 12; size: NA; V: TRBV28; J: TRBJ2-1; D: NA; DNA: TGTGCCAGCAGACTAGGGCGCAATGAGCAGTTCTTC; CDR3: CASRLGRNEQFF
length: 14; size: NA; V: TRBV9; J: TRBJ2-7; D: NA; DNA: TGTGCCAGCAGCCCCCGACTGGCACCCTACGAGCAGTACTTC; CDR3: CASSPRLAPYEQYF
length: 13; size: many; V: TRBV9; J: TRBJ2-5; D: NA; DNA: TGTGCCAGCAGCGGGACACGGTTGGAGACCCAGTACTTC; CDR3: CASSGTRLETQYF
length: 17; size: many; V: TRBV7-2; J: TRBJ1-1; D: NA; DNA: TGTGCCAGCAGCTTACCAGGGACCATCCTCAGTTACACTGAAGCTTTCTTT; CDR3: CASSLPGTILSYTEAFF
length: 17; size: few; V: TRBV5-6; J: TRBJ2-2; D: NA; DNA: TGTGCCAGCAGCTTAGCCTGGAGGGGGCGTCTCCCCGGGGAGCTGTTTTTT; CDR3: CASSLAWRGRLPGELFF
length: 16; size: many; V: TRBV28; J: TRBJ1-1; D: NA; DNA: TGTGCCAGCAGTCCCTATGTAATTAATAAGAACACTGAAGCTTTCTTT; CDR3: CASSPYVINKNTEAFF
length: 18; size: NA; V: TRBV10-1; J: TRBJ2-2; D: NA; DNA: TGCGCCAGCAGTAAGGGGGGACACGGGAATTGGAACACCGGGGAGCTGTTTTTT; CDR3: CASSKGGHGNWNTGELFF
length: 12; size: many; V: TRBV29-1; J: TRBJ2-7; D: TRBD1; DNA: TGCAGCGTCGTGGGACAGACCTACGAGCAGTACTTC; CDR3: CSVVGQTYEQYF
length: 14; size: many; V: TRBV3-1; J: TRBJ1-5; D: NA; DNA: TGTGCCAGCGGCCAAGGGCAGGGGACTCAGCCCCAGCATTTT; CDR3: CASGQGQGTQPQHF
length: 12; size: many; V: TRBV28; J: TRBJ1-4; D: NA; DNA: TGTGCCAGCGGGGCAGGATCCGAAAAACTGTTTTTT; CDR3: CASGAGSEKLFF
length: 16; size: NA; V: TRBV11-2; J: TRBJ2-1; D: NA; DNA: TGTGCCAGCAGCTCTCCACGGGAGTACCGGGACAATGAGCAGTTCTTC; CDR3: CASSSPREYRDNEQFF
length: 14; size: NA; V: TRBV5-4; J: TRBJ2-5; D: TRBD1; DNA: TGTGCCAGCAGCATGGGACAGTTTGCGGAGACCCAGTACTTC; CDR3: CASSMGQFAETQYF
length: 17; size: NA; V: TRBV3-1; J: TRBJ2-5; D: TRBD2; DNA: TGTGCCAGCAGCCAAGAGACCGGACTAGCGGGCTGGGAGACCCAGTGCTTC; CDR3: CASSQETGLAGWETQCF
length: 17; size: many; V: TRBV6-1; J: TRBJ1-1; D: NA; DNA: TGTGCCAGCAGTAAAACCGCCGGGACACGGATCCGTACTGAAGCTTTCTTT; CDR3: CASSKTAGTRIRTEAFF
length: 17; size: NA; V: TRBV29-1; J: TRBJ2-3; D: TRBD2; DNA: TGCAGCGTTGAAGGCTCTTGGACTAGCGGGAACACAGATACGCAGTATTTT; CDR3: CSVEGSWTSGNTDTQYF
length: 13; size: many; V: TRBV27; J: TRBJ1-1; D: NA; DNA: TGTGCCACCCGGGGCATTTCGGGCACTGAAGCTTTCTTT; CDR3: CATRGISGTEAFF
length: 12; size: many; V: TRBV20-1; J: TRBJ2-5; D: NA; DNA: TGCAGTGCTCCGGTTTCTCAAGAGACCCAGTACTTC; CDR3: CSAPVSQETQYF
length: 15; size: NA; V: TRBV5-6; J: TRBJ1-4; D: NA; DNA: TGTGCCAGCAGCTTCGGCACCACAACTAATGAAAAACTGTTTTTT; CDR3: CASSFGTTTNEKLFF
length: 15; size: NA; V: TRBV19; J: TRBJ2-1; D: TRBD1; DNA: TGTGCCAGTAGTCCTCCTGGGACAGGGGGCCATGAGCAGTTCTTC; CDR3: CASSPPGTGGHEQFF
length: 14; size: many; V: TRBV28; J: TRBJ1-1; D: NA; DNA: TGTGCCAGCAGTTCCCCTTCGACTAGGCCTGAAGCTTTCTTT; CDR3: CASSSPSTRPEAFF
length: 13; size: many; V: TRBV20-1; J: TRBJ2-5; D: NA; DNA: TGCAGTGCTAGTTTCCTAGTCCAAGAGACCCAGTACTTC; CDR3: CSASFLVQETQYF
length: 17; size: many; V: TRBV28; J: TRBJ2-7; D: TRBD2; DNA: TGTGCCAGCAGTTTTTTTAAACTAGCGGACTCCTCCTACGAGCAGTACTTC; CDR3: CASSFFKLADSSYEQYF
length: 15; size: NA; V: TRBV15; J: TRBJ2-7; D: TRBD2; DNA: TGTGCCACCAGCACCAGACTAGCGGGTCTCTACGAGCAGTACTTC; CDR3: CATSTRLAGLYEQYF
length: 13; size: many; V: TRBV11-2; J: TRBJ1-2; D: NA; DNA: TGTGCCAGCAGCTTTGGGTTTGACTATGGCTACACCTTC; CDR3: CASSFGFDYGYTF
length: 16; size: NA; V: TRBV7-9; J: TRBJ2-6; D: NA; DNA: TGTGCCAGCAGCTTAGCGAGGAGCTCTGGGGCCAACGTCCTGACTTTC; CDR3: CASSLARSSGANVLTF
length: 16; size: many; V: TRBV7-8; J: TRBJ2-5; D: NA; DNA: TGTGCCAGCAGCTTAAGGATCTTATCGGTAGGGGAGACCCAGTACTTC; CDR3: CASSLRILSVGETQYF
length: 15; size: NA; V: TRBV2; J: TRBJ2-1; D: NA; DNA: TGTGCCAGCAGTGAAGCGCGGGCGCGGTACAATGAGCAGTTCTTC; CDR3: CASSEARARYNEQFF
length: 16; size: many; V: TRBV29-1; J: TRBJ2-5; D: NA; DNA: TGCAGCGTTTCCAGGGGGGGCGTTAGTATCCAAGAGACCCAGTACTTC; CDR3: CSVSRGGVSIQETQYF
length: 14; size: once; V: TRBV9; J: TRBJ1-5; D: NA; DNA: TGTGCCAGCAGCCCTCTTTCGGGAGATCAGCCCCAGCATTTT; CDR3: CASSPLSGDQPQHF
length: 13; size: NA; V: TRBV6-1; J: TRBJ1-4; D: NA; DNA: TGTGCCAGCAGGAGGGGCATGGGGGAAAAACTGTTTTTT; CDR3: CASRRGMGEKLFF
length: 14; size: many; V: TRBV20-1; J: TRBJ2-2; D: TRBD1; DNA: TGCAGTGCTACTCGGACAGGGGGCATCGGGGAGCTGTTTTTT; CDR3: CSATRTGGIGELFF